This T cell receptor (beta chain) is from a study of response to subunit inactivated influenza vaccine. Per the germline V gene, CDR1 is LNHNV and CDR2 is YYDKDF (reference sequence). V shed 1 base and J shed 5 bases, with 12 bases lying between them. This CDR3 spans 15 amino acids. General observations from the study: It was the authors' suggestion that each seasonal influenza vaccination recruits few new T cells.

MiXCR, run by TCRdb on the RT-PCR reads, gives a single entry per CDR3 protein. The data show 650,000 to 800,000 distinct CDR3 sequences, under 20% seen once. With respect to this clonotype: Its antigen is unknown.

The specimen comprised PBMCs from blood, sampled 5 days after vaccination. The clonotype comes from a man aged 45-65 years who received an inactivated influenza vaccine. The chain recombines TRBV15 with TRBJ1-5, with D unresolved. The CDR3 bases are TGTGCCACCAGCAGAGTCACGGACTATGATCAGCCCCAGCATTTT. This codes for CATSRVTDYDQPQHF. The full variable domain, with the rest looked up from reference TRBV15 and TRBJ1-5, is DAMVIQNPRYQVTQFGKPVTLSCSQTLNHNVMYWYQQKSSQAPKLLFHYYDKDFNNEADTPDNFQSRRPNTSFCFLDIRSPGLGDTAMYLCATSRVTDYDQPQHFGDGTRLSIL.